This TCR beta chain was sequenced during a study of persistence of HIV-infected CD4 T cells. Across the study: Donors were ART-treated; their CMV- and Gag-responding CD4+ T cells were isolated. Study results and limitations: TCR oligoclonality correlated with proviral oligoclonality in the same sorted populations.

Details on this clone: The antigen is not known.

The immunoSEQ assay was version 4, run in survey mode. Sequencing used immunoSEQ multiplex PCR; TCRdb keeps in-frame clones, though not all of them. The profile shows around 42,000 clones, approximately 80% of them singletons. CDR3 length: 16 amino acids. Germline CDR1 SEHNR, CDR2 FQNEAQ (reference sequence). The ends lost 4 bases at V and 7 bases at J; junction bases unmatched: 7. Cells were stimulated with overlapping HIV-1 Gag 15-mer peptides. Sorted nonresponding memory CD4+ T cells were CD40L-negative, CD69-negative, CD45RO-high. The V call is TRBV7-9, the J call TRBJ1-4, with 12 bases that match TRBD1. The specimen comprised CD4+ T cells sorted from PBMCs after approximately 18-hour stimulation, sampled from a patient who received antiretroviral therapy. The source is an adult man with HIV who was CMV-seropositive. DNA of the CDR3: TGTGCCAGCAGCTCCGGGACAGGGGGCGCTGGTGAAAAACTGTTTTTT. Translated, it gives CASSSGTGGAGEKLFF.